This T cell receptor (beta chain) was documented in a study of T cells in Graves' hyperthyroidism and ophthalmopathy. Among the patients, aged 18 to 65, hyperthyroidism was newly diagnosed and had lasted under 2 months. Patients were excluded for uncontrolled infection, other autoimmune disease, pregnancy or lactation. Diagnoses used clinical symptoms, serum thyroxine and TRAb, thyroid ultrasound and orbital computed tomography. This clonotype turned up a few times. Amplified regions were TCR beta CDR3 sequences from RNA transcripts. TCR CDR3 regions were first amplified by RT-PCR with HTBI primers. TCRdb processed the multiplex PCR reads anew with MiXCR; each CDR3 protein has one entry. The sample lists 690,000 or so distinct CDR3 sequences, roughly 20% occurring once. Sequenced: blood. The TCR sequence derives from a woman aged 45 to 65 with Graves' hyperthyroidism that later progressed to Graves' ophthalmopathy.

The CDR3: CATLGPIGDEQFF. The CDR3, as DNA: TGTGCCACGCTCGGACCCATCGGCGATGAGCAGTTCTTC. The J gene is TRBJ2-1, the V gene TRBV24-1; the D is unclear. The germline CDR1 and CDR2 sequences are KGHDR and SFDVKD. V lost 10 bases and J 8 bases, leaving 17 bases between the germline ends. This CDR3 spans 13 amino acids.